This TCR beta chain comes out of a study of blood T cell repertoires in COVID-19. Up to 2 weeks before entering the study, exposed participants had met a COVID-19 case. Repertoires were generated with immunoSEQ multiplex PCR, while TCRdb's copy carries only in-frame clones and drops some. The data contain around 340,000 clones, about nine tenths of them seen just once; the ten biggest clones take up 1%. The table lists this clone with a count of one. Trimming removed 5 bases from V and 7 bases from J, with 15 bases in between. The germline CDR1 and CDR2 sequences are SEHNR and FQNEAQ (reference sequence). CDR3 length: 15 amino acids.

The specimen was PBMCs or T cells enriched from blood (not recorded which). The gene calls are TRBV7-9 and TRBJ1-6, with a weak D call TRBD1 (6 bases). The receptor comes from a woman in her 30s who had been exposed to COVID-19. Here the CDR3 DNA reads TGTGCCAGCAGCGGCCCGGGGCAGGGGAATTCACCCCTCCACTTT. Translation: CASSGPGQGNSPLHF. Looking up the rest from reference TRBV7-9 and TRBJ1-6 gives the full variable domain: DTGVSQNPRHKITKRGQNVTFRCDPISEHNRLYWYRQTLGQGPEFLTYFQNEAQLEKSRLLSDRFSAERPKGSFSTLEIQRTEQGDSAMYLCASSGPGQGNSPLHFGNGTRLTVT.